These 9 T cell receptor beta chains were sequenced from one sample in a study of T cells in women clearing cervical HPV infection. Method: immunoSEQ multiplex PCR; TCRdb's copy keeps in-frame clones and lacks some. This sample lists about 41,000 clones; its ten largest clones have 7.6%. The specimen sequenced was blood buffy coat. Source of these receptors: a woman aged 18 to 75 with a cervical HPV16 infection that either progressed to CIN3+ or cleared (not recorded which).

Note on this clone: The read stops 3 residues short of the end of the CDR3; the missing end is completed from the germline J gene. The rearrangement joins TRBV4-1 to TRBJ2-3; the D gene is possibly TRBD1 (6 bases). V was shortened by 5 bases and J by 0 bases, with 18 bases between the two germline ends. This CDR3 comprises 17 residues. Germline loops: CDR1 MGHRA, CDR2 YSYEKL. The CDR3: CASSVDRPQTSTDTQYF. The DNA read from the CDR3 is TGCGCCAGCAGCGTCGACAGGCCCCAAACTAGCACAGATACG.

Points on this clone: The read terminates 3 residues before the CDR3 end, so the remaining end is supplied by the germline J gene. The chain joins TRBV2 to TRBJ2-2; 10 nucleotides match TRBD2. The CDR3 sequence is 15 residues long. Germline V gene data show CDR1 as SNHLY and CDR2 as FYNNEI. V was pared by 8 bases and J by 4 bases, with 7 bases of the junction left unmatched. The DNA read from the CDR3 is TGTGCCAGCTCTCTAGCGGGAGTTCCCACCGGGGAG. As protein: CASSLAGVPTGE. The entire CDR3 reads CASSLAGVPTGELFF.

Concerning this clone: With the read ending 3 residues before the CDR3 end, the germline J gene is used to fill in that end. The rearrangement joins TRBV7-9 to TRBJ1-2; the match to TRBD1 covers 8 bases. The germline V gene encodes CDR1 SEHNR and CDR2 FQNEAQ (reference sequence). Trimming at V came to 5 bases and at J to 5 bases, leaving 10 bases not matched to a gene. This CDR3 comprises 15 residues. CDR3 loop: CASSAYRDRTYGYTF. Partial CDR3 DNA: TGTGCCAGCAGCGCCTACCGGGACAGGACATATGGC.

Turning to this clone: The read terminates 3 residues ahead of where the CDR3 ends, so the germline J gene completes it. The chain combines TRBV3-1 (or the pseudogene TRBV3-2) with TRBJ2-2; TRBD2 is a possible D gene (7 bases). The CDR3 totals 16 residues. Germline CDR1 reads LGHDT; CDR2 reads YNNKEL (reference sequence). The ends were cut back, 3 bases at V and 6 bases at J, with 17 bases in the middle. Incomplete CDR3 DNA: TGTGCCAGCAGCCAGTGGGGGGGGGCCGGCGCCGGGGAG. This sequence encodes CASSQWGGAGAGE. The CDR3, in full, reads CASSQWGGAGAGELFF.

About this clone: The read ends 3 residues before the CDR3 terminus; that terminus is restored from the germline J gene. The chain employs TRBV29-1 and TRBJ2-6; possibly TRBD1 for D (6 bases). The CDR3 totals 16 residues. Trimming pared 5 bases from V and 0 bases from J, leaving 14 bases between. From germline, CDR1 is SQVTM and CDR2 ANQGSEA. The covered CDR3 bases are TGCAGCGTTTGGACAGCTGATCACTCTGGGGCCAACGTC. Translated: CSVWTADHSGANV. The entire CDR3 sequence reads CSVWTADHSGANVLTF.

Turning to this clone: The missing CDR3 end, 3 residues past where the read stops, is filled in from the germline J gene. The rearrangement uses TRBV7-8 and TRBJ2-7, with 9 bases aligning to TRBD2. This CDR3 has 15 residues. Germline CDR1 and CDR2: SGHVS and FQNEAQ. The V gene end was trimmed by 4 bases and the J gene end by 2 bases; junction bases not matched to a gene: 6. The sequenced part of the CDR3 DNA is TGTGCCAGCAGCTCGAGACTAGCGGAAACCTACGAG. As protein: CASSSRLAETYE. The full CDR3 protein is CASSSRLAETYEQYF.

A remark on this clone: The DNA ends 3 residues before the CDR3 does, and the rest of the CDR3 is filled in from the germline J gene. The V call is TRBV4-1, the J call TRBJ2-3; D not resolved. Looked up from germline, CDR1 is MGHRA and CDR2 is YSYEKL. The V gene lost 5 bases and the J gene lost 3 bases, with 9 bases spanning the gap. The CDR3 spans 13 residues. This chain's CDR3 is CASSAGFTDTQYF. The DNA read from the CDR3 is TGCGCCAGCAGCGCAGGATTTACAGATACG.

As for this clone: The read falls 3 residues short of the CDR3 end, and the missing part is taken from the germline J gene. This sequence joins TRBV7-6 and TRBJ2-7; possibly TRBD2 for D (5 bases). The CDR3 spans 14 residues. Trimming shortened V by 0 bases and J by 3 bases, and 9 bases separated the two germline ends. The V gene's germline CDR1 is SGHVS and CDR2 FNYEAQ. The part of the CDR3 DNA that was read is TGTGCCAGCAGCTTAGCGAGGGCCAACTACGAG. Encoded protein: CASSLARANYE. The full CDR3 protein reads CASSLARANYEQYF.

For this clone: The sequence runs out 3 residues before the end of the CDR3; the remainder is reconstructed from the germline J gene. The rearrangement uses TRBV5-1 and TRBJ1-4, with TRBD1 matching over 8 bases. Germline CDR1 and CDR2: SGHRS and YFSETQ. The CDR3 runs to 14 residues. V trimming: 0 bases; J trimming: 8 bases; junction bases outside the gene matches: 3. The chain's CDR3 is CASSLAGGREKLFF. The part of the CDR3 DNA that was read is TGCGCCAGCAGCTTGGCAGGGGGCAGAGAAAAA.